These 14 T cell receptor beta chains were all obtained from the same sample, sequenced in a study of control samples from healthy donors and cancer patients. Data came from immunoSEQ multiplex PCR; TCRdb stores just in-frame clones and leaves some out. Of over 75,000 clones listed, 90% to 95% are singletons. The sample taken for sequencing was blood. These TCRs come from a man younger than 45 in good health.

The genes are TRBV24-1 and TRBJ2-5; tentative D call: TRBD1 (5 bases). Trimming pared 1 base from V and 1 base from J, leaving 9 bases between. The CDR3 sequence is 15 residues long. The V gene's germline CDR1 is KGHDR and CDR2 SFDVKD. CDR3 nucleotides: TGTGCCACCAGTGATTTTAAAGGGGCCCAAGAGACCCAGTACTTC. This codes for CATSDFKGAQETQYF.

In this sample, this clone turned up a few times. V gene TRBV28 combines with J gene TRBJ1-5, with TRBD1 matching 7 bases. The V segment lost 6 bases and the J segment 4 bases; nucleotides outside the gene matches: 6. CDR3 length: 14 amino acids. Germline CDR1 reads MDHEN; CDR2 reads SYDVKM. The CDR3 loop is CASRDRLMNQPQHF. The CDR3 nucleotides read TGTGCCAGCAGGGACAGGCTGATGAATCAGCCCCAGCATTTT.

This chain joins TRBV6-6 and TRBJ1-5; D remains unclear. Germline-derived CDR1 and CDR2 are MNHNY and SVGAGI (reference sequence). The CDR3 loop spans 12 amino acids. V gave up 2 bases and J gave up 4 bases, with 3 bases separating them. The CDR3 protein is CASSYHNQPQHF. CDR3 nucleotides: TGTGCCAGCAGTTACCATAATCAGCCCCAGCATTTT.

V gene TRBV28 combines with J gene TRBJ1-1; no clear D gene. V lost 1 base and J lost 7, with 7 bases in between. The germline CDR1 and CDR2 sequences are MDHEN and SYDVKM. There are 12 residues in the CDR3. The CDR3 DNA reads as TGTGCCAGCAGTTTATCTCCCCTTGAAGCTTTCTTT. As protein: CASSLSPLEAFF.

The genes are TRBV5-4 and TRBJ2-5; 9 bases agree with TRBD1. Germline lookup yields CDR1 SGHNT and CDR2 YYREEE (reference sequence). V lost 4 bases and J lost 4; bases outside the gene matches: 5. The CDR3 length is 14 residues. CDR3: CASSRDRAVETQYF. CDR3 nucleotide sequence: TGTGCCAGCAGCCGGGACAGGGCGGTAGAGACCCAGTACTTC.

V is TRBV9 and J is TRBJ1-2, with D possibly TRBD1 on 5 matching bases. Per germline, CDR1 SGDLS and CDR2 YYNGEE. The CDR3 length is 15 residues. The ends were cut back, 1 base at V and 1 base at J, with 11 bases in the middle. CDR3: CASSVFDSLNYGYTF. The CDR3 DNA is TGTGCCAGCAGCGTATTCGACAGCCTTAACTATGGCTACACCTTC.

This chain connects TRBV15 to TRBJ1-5; TRBD1 is a possible D gene (5 bases). Trimming pared 0 bases from V and 7 bases from J, leaving 7 bases between. Germline loops: CDR1 LNHNV, CDR2 YYDKDF (reference sequence). The CDR3 length is 13 residues. The CDR3 nucleotides are TGTGCCACCAGCAGAGAGGGGGACCAGCCCCAGCATTTT. Translated, it gives CATSREGDQPQHF.

The rearrangement joins TRBV5-1 to TRBJ2-2; D gene ambiguous. CDR1 is SGHRS, CDR2 YFSETQ, per germline. V lost 0 bases and J lost 5, with 11 bases in between. This CDR3 is built from 15 residues. Here the CDR3 reads CASSLAGSLTGELFF. The CDR3 DNA reads TGCGCCAGCAGCTTGGCTGGCAGTTTAACCGGGGAGCTGTTTTTT.

In this sample, this clone turned up once. The chain is built from TRBV2 and TRBJ1-5; D is perhaps TRBD1 (6 bases). Trimming removed 0 bases from V and 9 bases from J, with 15 bases in between. The CDR3 consists of 15 residues. Per the germline V gene, CDR1 is SNHLY and CDR2 is FYNNEI. DNA of the CDR3: TGTGCCAGCAGTGAAGCAGGGACAAAAACGCGGCCCCAGCATTTT. Protein product: CASSEAGTKTRPQHF.

This chain uses TRBV14 with TRBJ2-1; possible D gene TRBD2, 7 bases. The CDR3 totals 14 residues. The germline V gene encodes CDR1 SGHDN and CDR2 FVKESK. Deletions cut 6 bases from V and 3 bases from J, with 12 bases between. The CDR3 reads CASRGGASYNEQFF. CDR3 DNA sequence: TGTGCCAGCAGGGGGGGGGCGAGCTACAATGAGCAGTTCTTC.

This clone was detected only once. CDR3 DNA sequence: TGTGCCAGCAGCTTAGAGGTCGGAGTTAATTCACCCCTCCACTTT. This codes for CASSLEVGVNSPLHF. J is TRBJ1-6 and V is TRBV7-2; D ambiguous. The germline CDR1 and CDR2 sequences are SGHTA and FQGNSA. The CDR3 loop spans 15 amino acids. V lost 1 base, J lost 6 bases, and 10 bases lay in between.

The chain combines TRBV28 with TRBJ1-6; the D is unclear. Germline V CDR1 and CDR2: MDHEN, SYDVKM. V lost 7 bases, J lost 0 bases, and 4 bases lay in between. The CDR3 covers 13 residues. The CDR3 DNA is TGTGCCAGCACTAGCTCCTATAATTCACCCCTCCACTTT. Translation gives CASTSSYNSPLHF.

The genes are TRBV27 and TRBJ2-4; maybe TRBD2 (7 bases). V was shortened by 6 bases and J by 3 bases, with 18 bases between the two germline ends. The CDR3 loop spans 16 amino acids. Germline values: CDR1 MNHEY, CDR2 SMNVEV (reference sequence). As DNA, the CDR3 is TGTGCCAGCAGATACCAGGGGACGGGAGGCAAAAACATTCAGTACTTC. Translation gives CASRYQGTGGKNIQYF.

The rearrangement links TRBV19 to TRBJ2-7; 10 bases agree with TRBD2. Germline CDR1 LNHDA, CDR2 SQIVND (reference sequence). With V trimmed by 6 bases and J by 4 bases, 12 bases remained unmatched. The CDR3 runs 16 residues. CDR3 sequence reads: CASSQLAGRLLYEQYF. In nucleotides, the CDR3 is TGTGCCAGTAGCCAACTAGCGGGGCGCCTCCTTTACGAGCAGTACTTC.